Below, 26 T cell receptor beta chains from the same sample are listed, as sequenced in a study of PD-L1 blockade in urothelial cancer. Libraries were prepared by immunoSEQ multiplex PCR; TCRdb keeps only in-frame clonotypes and omits some of them. The sample lists roughly 26,000 clones; 87% were seen once. Sequenced here: PBMCs, sampled around atezolizumab (anti-PD-L1) treatment. All receptors come from a man over 45 with urothelial cancer.

CDR3 nucleotides: TGTGCCAGCAGCTTAGAAGGAGTAGTCTACGAGCAGTACTTC. Translating it yields CASSLEGVVYEQYF. The J gene is TRBJ2-7, the V gene TRBV11-1; D not resolved. From germline, CDR1 is SGHAT and CDR2 FQDESV (reference sequence). This CDR3 comprises 14 residues. V was shortened by 1 base and J by 3 bases, with 10 bases between the two germline ends.

For the CDR3, the DNA is TGTGCCAGCAGTGGCGGACATCCGCGGAATTCACCCCTCCACTTT. Translation gives CASSGGHPRNSPLHF. The chain uses TRBV6-1 and TRBJ1-6, with a possible D match to TRBD1 (5 bases). Trimming left V 4 bases short and J 7 bases short, with 14 bases between. This CDR3 contains 15 residues. Germline-derived CDR1 and CDR2 are MNHNS and SASEGT.

This chain joins TRBV30 and TRBJ1-2, with D possibly being TRBD1 (5 bases). Trimming cost V 8 bases and J 4 bases, with 14 bases left between them. CDR3 size: 12 residues. Germline V CDR1 and CDR2: GTSNPN, SVGIG (reference sequence). The CDR3 reads CAGNRIGYGYTF. The CDR3 DNA is TGTGCCGGAAACAGGATTGGCTATGGCTACACCTTC. Drawing the rest from reference TRBV30 and TRBJ1-2, the complete variable domain is SQTIHQWPATLVQPVGSPLSLECTVEGTSNPNLYWYRQAAGRGLQLLFYSVGIGQISSEVPQNLSASRPQDRQFILSSKKLLLSDSGFYLCAGNRIGYGYTFGSGTRLTVV.

The chain combines TRBV6-6 with TRBJ2-5; 13 nucleotides align to TRBD2. With 1 base clipped from V and 5 bases from J, the junction kept 4 bases outside the gene matches. The CDR3 sequence is 16 residues long. Germline lookup yields CDR1 MNHNY and CDR2 SVGAGI (reference sequence). The CDR3 sequence: CASSYWTSGSHETQYF. The CDR3 nucleotides are TGTGCCAGCAGTTACTGGACTAGCGGGAGCCACGAGACCCAGTACTTC.

This chain links TRBV7-9 with TRBJ2-7; D is ambiguous. Germline-derived CDR1 and CDR2 are SEHNR and FQNEAQ (reference sequence). V dropped 5 bases and J dropped 0 bases, with 8 bases sitting between them. This CDR3 has 13 amino acids. CDR3 in amino acids: CASSQAFSYEQYF. The CDR3 nucleotides are TGTGCCAGCAGCCAGGCATTCTCCTACGAGCAGTACTTC. Using reference TRBV7-9 and TRBJ2-7 for the parts outside the CDR3, the full variable domain is DTGVSQNPRHKITKRGQNVTFRCDPISEHNRLYWYRQTLGQGPEFLTYFQNEAQLEKSRLLSDRFSAERPKGSFSTLEIQRTEQGDSAMYLCASSQAFSYEQYFGPGTRLTVT.

The chain couples TRBV12-5 to TRBJ2-7, with TRBD2 matching 7 bases. V dropped 0 bases and J dropped 4; count of bases not matched to a gene: 6. CDR3 length equals 15 residues. Germline loops: CDR1 LGHNT, CDR2 FRNRAP. CDR3 DNA: TGTGCTAGTGGTTTGGTAGCGGGGACCAGGTACGAGCAGTACTTC. It is translated as CASGLVAGTRYEQYF.

This clone was recorded a few times. V usage is TRBV4-1 and J usage is TRBJ2-5; 12 nucleotides align to TRBD2. In germline, CDR1 is MGHRA, CDR2 YSYEKL. With 3 bases clipped from V and 7 bases from J, the junction kept 6 bases outside the gene matches. There are 15 residues in the CDR3. The CDR3 nucleotides are TGCGCCAGCAGCCAGGGACTAGCGGGTTGGGGGACCCAGTACTTC. Protein: CASSQGLAGWGTQYF.

In its sample, this clone was seen once. The chain couples TRBV9 to TRBJ1-6; D unresolved. Per germline, CDR1 SGDLS and CDR2 YYNGEE. The CDR3 totals 13 residues. V was trimmed by 0 bases and J by 10 bases, leaving 8 bases between them. In nucleotides, the CDR3 is TGTGCCAGCAGCGTAGAGTGGCAGTCACCCCTCCACTTT. It yields the protein CASSVEWQSPLHF.

In DNA, the CDR3 is TGTGCCAGCAGCGTAACTCCTGCAACGTCTGGAAACACCATATATTTT. Protein: CASSVTPATSGNTIYF. J is TRBJ1-3 and V is TRBV5-5, with D unresolved. The CDR3 is 16 amino acids. V was pared by 4 bases and J by 1 base, with 15 bases between. Germline-derived CDR1 and CDR2 are SGHKS and YYEKEE (reference sequence).

The chain joins TRBV4-1 to TRBJ1-5, with TRBD1 matching over 7 bases. Per the germline V gene, CDR1 is MGHRA and CDR2 is YSYEKL. The CDR3 covers 20 residues. V dropped 0 bases and J dropped 2; count of bases not matched to a gene: 16. The CDR3 spells CASSQEIVTGSPGGNQPQHF. As DNA, the CDR3 is TGCGCCAGCAGCCAAGAGATCGTGACAGGGTCCCCAGGGGGCAATCAGCCCCAGCATTTT.

This clone was seen more than once but under ten times. The chain links TRBV7-9 to TRBJ1-3; 10 nucleotides agree with TRBD1. The CDR3 runs 15 residues. Losses at the gene ends were 5 bases for V and 1 base for J; bases not matched to a gene: 2. CDR1 is SEHNR and CDR2 is FQNEAQ in the germline V gene (reference sequence). Written as DNA, the CDR3 is TGTGCCAGCAGCCGACAGGGGGCATCTGGAAACACCATATATTTT. Translated, it gives CASSRQGASGNTIYF.

The chain carries TRBV5-1 and TRBJ2-5; TRBD2 aligns across 14 bases. The V segment lost 4 bases and the J segment 4 bases; nucleotides outside the gene matches: 6. This CDR3 contains 16 residues. Germline values: CDR1 SGHRS, CDR2 YFSETQ. CDR3 sequence (DNA): TGCGCCAGCAGCCCGGGACTAGCGGGGGCTAGAGAGACCCAGTACTTC. Its protein product is CASSPGLAGARETQYF.

This rearrangement joins TRBV11-2 to TRBJ2-2; D call uncertain. Germline lookup yields CDR1 SGHAT and CDR2 FQNNGV. V dropped 5 bases and J dropped 1 base, with 8 bases sitting between them. CDR3 size: 14 residues. As DNA, the CDR3 is TGTGCCAGCAGCCACTGGTTGAACACCGGGGAGCTGTTTTTT. This encodes CASSHWLNTGELFF.

This clone was observed once. This chain joins TRBV25-1 and TRBJ2-1, with 8 bases aligning to TRBD2. The CDR3 covers 15 residues. Trimming cost V 3 bases and J 0 bases; bases outside gene matches: 1. Germline lookup yields CDR1 MGHDK and CDR2 SYGVNS. DNA for the CDR3: TGTGCCAGCAGTGACGGGACTAGCTCCTACAATGAGCAGTTCTTC. Translated, it gives CASSDGTSSYNEQFF. Based on the CDR3 plus reference TRBV25-1 and TRBJ2-1, the full variable domain is EADIYQTPRYLVIGTGKKITLECSQTMGHDKMYWYQQDPGMELHLIHYSYGVNSTEKGDLSSESTVSRIRTEHFPLTLESARPSHTSQYLCASSDGTSSYNEQFFGPGTRLTVL.

J is TRBJ1-1 and V is TRBV7-9; possible D gene TRBD1, 5 bases. CDR3 size: 14 residues. Trimming took off 5 bases at V and 4 bases at J, with 14 bases between the two ends. Germline-derived CDR1 and CDR2 are SEHNR and FQNEAQ (reference sequence). The CDR3 DNA sequence: TGTGCCAGCAGCCCGGATTCCCAGGGCACTGAAGCTTTCTTT. As protein: CASSPDSQGTEAFF.

The V and J genes are TRBV25-1 and TRBJ1-2; 9 bases fit TRBD1. Germline V lookup: CDR1 MGHDK, CDR2 SYGVNS. The CDR3 consists of 15 residues. Losses at the gene ends were 8 bases for V and 0 bases for J; bases not matched to a gene: 7. The CDR3 bases are TGTGCCAGCCTAAAGACAGGGGGGACTAACTATGGCTACACCTTC. This codes for CASLKTGGTNYGYTF.

V is TRBV7-9 and J is TRBJ2-3, with TRBD2 as a possible D gene (5 bases). The CDR3 extends over 15 amino acids. V was cut by 4 bases and J by 0 bases, with 11 bases left in between. The germline CDR1 and CDR2 sequences are SEHNR and FQNEAQ (reference sequence). This CDR3 reads CASSSRGWSTDTQYF. For the CDR3, the DNA is TGTGCCAGCAGCTCGAGAGGGTGGAGCACAGATACGCAGTATTTT.

The chain has TRBV5-1 and TRBJ2-7; a weak D match, TRBD1 (5 bases). CDR1 is SGHRS and CDR2 is YFSETQ in the germline V gene. V lost 0 bases and J lost 6, with 13 bases in between. This CDR3 comprises 14 residues. CDR3 nucleotide sequence: TGCGCCAGCAGCTTGGGACAGCTCAGCTCCGAGCAGTACTTC. This encodes CASSLGQLSSEQYF.

This CDR3 reads CATSRGDRGSLGYTF. CDR3 nucleotides: TGTGCCACCAGCAGAGGGGACAGGGGTAGCCTTGGCTACACCTTC. The V and J genes are TRBV15 and TRBJ1-2; 10 positions agree with TRBD1. The germline V gene has CDR1 LNHNV and CDR2 YYDKDF (reference sequence). This CDR3 spans 15 amino acids. Trimming removed 1 base from V and 7 bases from J; junction bases left unmatched: 6.

This rearrangement joins TRBV4-2 to TRBJ2-1; 9 nucleotides match TRBD2. This CDR3 has 16 residues. Trimming cost V 0 bases and J 7 bases; bases outside gene matches: 7. The germline gives CDR1 LGHNA, CDR2 YNFKEQ. The CDR3 sequence: CASSQEVAGVANEQFF. The CDR3 DNA sequence: TGTGCCAGCAGCCAAGAAGTAGCGGGAGTTGCGAATGAGCAGTTCTTC.

This clone is a singleton in its sample. The chain carries TRBV30 and TRBJ1-2; TRBD1 matches at 12 bases. The CDR3 length is 15 residues. Looked up from germline, CDR1 is GTSNPN and CDR2 is SVGIG (reference sequence). The V and J ends lost 2 bases and 8 bases, in that order; junction bases with no gene match: 9. The CDR3 region is CAWSTGGTGGRGYTF. CDR3 bases: TGTGCCTGGAGTACTGGAGGGACAGGGGGCCGGGGCTACACCTTC.

The chain uses TRBV7-8 and TRBJ1-5; 7 bases are shared with TRBD1. This CDR3 comprises 18 residues. V lost 5 bases to trimming and J lost 0 bases; unmatched junction nucleotides: 13. CDR1 and CDR2 from the germline V gene are SGHVS and FQNEAQ. The DNA for the CDR3 is TGTGCCAGCAGCCCGCTGGACAGGTCCCTGTATAGCAATCAGCCCCAGCATTTT. It codes for CASSPLDRSLYSNQPQHF. Using reference TRBV7-8 and TRBJ1-5 for the parts outside the CDR3, the full variable domain is GAGVSQSPRYKVAKRGQDVALRCDPISGHVSLFWYQQALGQGPEFLTYFQNEAQLDKSGLPSDRFFAERPEGSVSTLKIQRTQQEDSAVYLCASSPLDRSLYSNQPQHFGDGTRLSIL.

This chain connects TRBV4-2 to TRBJ1-1; 7 nucleotides line up with TRBD1. With 4 bases clipped from V and 5 bases from J, the junction kept 7 bases outside the gene matches. Germline assignment: CDR1 LGHNA and CDR2 YNFKEQ. This CDR3 contains 14 residues. The CDR3 loop reads CASSLQTRGTEAFF. For the CDR3, the DNA is TGTGCCAGCAGCCTCCAAACCAGGGGGACTGAAGCTTTCTTT.

The chain recombines TRBV18 with TRBJ1-5; D call uncertain. There are 14 residues in the CDR3. Germline CDR1 is KGHSH and CDR2 is LQKENI. V dropped 3 bases and J dropped 1 base, with 7 bases sitting between them. In nucleotides, the CDR3 is TGTGCCAGCTCACCTACAGACAGCAATCAGCCCCAGCATTTT. Amino acids: CASSPTDSNQPQHF.

The rearrangement uses TRBV7-8 and TRBJ1-1, with 10 bases that match TRBD1. J was trimmed by 6 bases and V by 2 bases; bases with no gene match: 6. The CDR3 covers 15 residues. Germline CDR1 is SGHVS and CDR2 is FQNEAQ. CDR3 nucleotides: TGTGCCAGCAGCTTAATGGGACAGGGGAATGCTGAAGCTTTCTTT. It encodes CASSLMGQGNAEAFF. Variable domain in full (rest from reference TRBV7-8 and TRBJ1-1): GAGVSQSPRYKVAKRGQDVALRCDPISGHVSLFWYQQALGQGPEFLTYFQNEAQLDKSGLPSDRFFAERPEGSVSTLKIQRTQQEDSAVYLCASSLMGQGNAEAFFGQGTRLTVV.

V gene TRBV30 combines with J gene TRBJ1-1, with 9 bases aligning to TRBD1. Germline CDR1 reads GTSNPN; CDR2 reads SVGIG (reference sequence). CDR3 size: 14 residues. The V and J ends lost 0 bases and 4 bases, in that order; junction bases with no gene match: 3. The CDR3 spells CAWSVGTGPTEAFF. The CDR3 DNA reads as TGTGCCTGGAGTGTAGGGACAGGGCCCACTGAAGCTTTCTTT.